The present T cell receptor (beta chain) was sequenced within a study of cytomegalovirus exposure and HLA in healthy donors. Study background: The 120 validation repertoires, a later analysis reported, used the same platform as the approximately 700 first-cohort repertoires.

The approximately 120-subject validation cohort, separate from the approximately 670-subject first cohort, included the donors. Points from the study as a whole: According to the study, about 180 TCR beta chains were cytomegalovirus-associated. In vitro testing confirmed a few CMV-associated chains as specific for CMV antigens.

CDR1 is MNHEY, CDR2 SMNVEV, per germline (reference sequence). This CDR3 is 13 amino acids long. V lost 4 bases, J lost 6 bases, and 9 bases lay in between. Sequencing was performed with immunoSEQ multiplex PCR; in TCRdb, only in-frame clones are kept and a portion is missing. The data show about 130,000 clones, with nearly 90% seen just once and 0.95% to 1.5% held by the top ten. As concerns this clone: No antigen is known for it.

The sequenced sample consisted of PBMCs. This TCR was recovered from a woman aged 18-29 years in good health and CMV-seronegative. The chain couples TRBV27 to TRBJ2-2; no definite D call. The CDR3 region is CASSWSLSGELFF. The CDR3 region has the DNA TGTGCCAGCAGTTGGTCACTGTCCGGGGAGCTGTTTTTT.